The T cell receptor beta chain under discussion was sequenced for a study of OX40 agonist ivuxolimab in advanced cancers. Study-wide findings and caveats: CD4+ T cells averaged fewer expanded clones than CD8+ T cells.

Autoimmune disease history or systemic immunosuppression led to patients being barred. Measured with immunoSEQ multiplex PCR; TCRdb has only the in-frame clones, and not every one. This table holds 50,000 to 85,000 clones, 85% found once. Germline trimming cut 4 bases from V and 8 bases from J; bases unmatched to any gene: 5. CDR1 SGHRS and CDR2 YFSETQ come from the germline V gene. This CDR3 has 12 residues. On this clone itself: Its antigen is currently unknown.

The TCR originated in an adult with an advanced solid tumor such as melanoma, head and neck, liver or kidney cancer. The material sequenced was CD4+ or CD8+ T cells sorted from blood, taken in a trial of the OX40 agonist ivuxolimab. V and J are TRBV5-1 and TRBJ1-2, with 7 bases identical to TRBD1. CDR3 coding DNA: TGCGCCAGCAGCAGGACAGGCCAGGGCTACACCTTC. Residues: CASSRTGQGYTF.